The TCR beta chain described here comes from a study of T cells in Graves' hyperthyroidism and ophthalmopathy. Patients were excluded for uncontrolled infection, other autoimmune disease, pregnancy or lactation. Every diagnosis used clinical symptoms, serum thyroxine and TRAb, thyroid ultrasound and orbital computed tomography. RNA transcripts yielded amplified TCR beta CDR3 regions. TCR CDR3 underwent first-round RT-PCR with the HTBI primer set. MiXCR, run by TCRdb on the multiplex PCR reads, gives a single entry per CDR3 protein. Here the sample spans 300,000 to 400,000 distinct CDR3 sequences, roughly a fifth being singletons. The sequence derives from a woman aged 50 to 60 with Graves' hyperthyroidism. The specimen sequenced was blood.

The CDR3 nucleotides read TGCGCCAGCAGTGCTAGTAGCCAGGGGACCCAGTACTTC. It is translated as CASSASSQGTQYF. The V call is TRBV10-2, the J call TRBJ2-5, with D possibly being TRBD1 (5 bases). CDR1 and CDR2 from the germline V gene are WSHSY and SAAADI. This CDR3 spans 13 amino acids. V dropped 4 bases and J dropped 7 bases, with 13 bases sitting between them.